This T cell receptor (beta chain) was observed in a study of beta chain features in type 1 diabetes. A single heparinised draw of around 110 mL on average was taken per donor. Without exception, sorted populations had purity beyond 98%. Whole-study results and caveats: Researchers reported that naive, central memory and Treg TCRB repertoires appeared more similar in patients than in healthy donors. Small HLA sub-analyses could not settle whether HLA shapes TCRB rearrangement.

This clone has just a few counts. The antigen remains undetermined. Expressed TCRB transcripts were sequenced after all isolated RNA was converted to cDNA. The table came from immunoSEQ multiplex PCR; TCRdb's copy has only in-frame clones and leaves some out. The sample lists about 620,000 clones; roughly 15% were seen once. CDR1 is SEHNR, CDR2 FQNEAQ, per germline (reference sequence). The CDR3 contains 13 residues. Trimming shortened V by 1 base and J by 4 bases, and 7 bases separated the two germline ends. This chain connects TRBV7-9 to TRBJ1-2, with D hard to call. Sequences were obtained from naive CD4+ T cells from blood. The receptor was derived from a man aged 18 to 30 in good health. The CDR3: CASSLDGVYGYTF. CDR3 coding DNA: TGTGCCAGCAGCTTAGACGGGGTCTATGGCTACACCTTC.